Presented here are 32 T cell receptor beta chains from one specimen sequenced in a study of T cell repertoires in cytomegalovirus infection. No cognate antigen is known for these TCRs. One entry per CDR3 protein, called by TCRdb with MiXCR from the reads. Among about 890,000 distinct CDR3 sequences listed, roughly 31% were seen once. The specimen was cultured CD8+ T cells from PBMCs, collected from culture after CMV antigen stimulation. All receptors come from a human donor in good health (CMV status not recorded). Some clones in this sample may be carry-over from other donors' samples.

In this sample, this clonotype turned up a few times. The chain employs TRBV4-1 and TRBJ1-1; no reliable D call. This CDR3 comprises 11 residues. Germline V gene sequence: CDR1 MGHRA, CDR2 YSYEKL. The V end lost 5 bases, the J end lost 11 bases, and 12 bases lay between the germline ends. CDR3 sequence (DNA): TGCGCCAGCAGCAACTCAGGTGAGGCTTTCTTT. The encoded protein is CASSNSGEAFF.

This clonotype was found a few times. The rearrangement joins TRBV10-3 to TRBJ2-7; 9 bases are shared with TRBD1. Germline V gives CDR1 ENHRY, CDR2 SYGVKD. The length of the CDR3 is 15 residues. The junction had 8 bases not matched to a gene; V was cut back by 4 bases and J by 4 bases. This chain's CDR3 is CAISGGTGFWYEQYV. The CDR3 DNA reads as TGTGCCATCAGTGGGGGGACAGGGTTTTGGTACGAGCAGTACGTC.

The chain is built from TRBV20-1 and TRBJ2-1, with TRBD2 matching 12 bases. CDR1 is DFQATT and CDR2 is SNEGSKA in the germline V gene (reference sequence). J lost 0 bases, V lost 5 bases, and 8 bases had no gene match. The CDR3 length is 17 residues. CDR3 residues: CSARRTSGVSSYNEQFF. In nucleotides, the CDR3 is TGCAGTGCTCGAAGGACTAGCGGGGTTAGCTCCTACAATGAGCAGTTCTTC.

This clonotype was counted only a few times. DNA of the CDR3: TGCGCCAGCAGCGAAGGACCGCTGAGCTCTGGAAACACCATATATTTT. Encoded protein: CASSEGPLSSGNTIYF. The gene calls are TRBV4-3 and TRBJ1-3, with D uncertain. Germline V gene lookup returns CDR1 LGHNA and CDR2 YSLEER. V lost 5 bases and J 0 bases, leaving 14 bases between the germline ends. The CDR3 covers 16 residues.

This clonotype was seen repeatedly, ten times or more. V and J are TRBV7-8 and TRBJ1-2; D may be TRBD1 (5 bases). Looked up from germline, CDR1 is SGHVS and CDR2 is FQNEAQ. Between the trimmed V and J ends, which lost 0 bases and 4 bases, there was a span of 15 bases. The CDR3 covers 16 residues. The CDR3 region has the DNA TGTGCCAGCAGCTTAGCAAAGGTTGGGGGGACCTATGGCTACACCTTC. It encodes CASSLAKVGGTYGYTF.

Turning to this clonotype: Germline and junction disagree at one end, which may indicate a read error. The gene calls are TRBV6-5 and TRBJ2-1; D possibly corresponds to TRBD1 (6 bases). Per the germline V gene, CDR1 is MNHEY and CDR2 is SVGAGI. The CDR3 runs 16 residues. CDR3 amino acids: CASSYSRGPSYNGQFF. The CDR3 bases are TGTGCCAGCAGTTACTCCAGGGGTCCCTCCTACAATGGGCAGTTCTTC.

This clonotype was found once. The V call is TRBV7-9, the J call TRBJ1-2; D might be TRBD1 (5 bases). CDR1 and CDR2 (germline): SEHNR, FQNEAQ (reference sequence). This CDR3 comprises 15 residues. Trimming took off 6 bases at V and 0 bases at J, with 14 bases between the two ends. CDR3 coding DNA: TGTGCCAGCAGACCTCCGGGACCGGCTAACTATGGCTACACCTTC. Protein: CASRPPGPANYGYTF.

This clonotype occurred many times. This rearrangement joins TRBV12-3 or TRBV12-4 to TRBJ2-3; 7 bases match TRBD1. There are 15 residues in the CDR3. J was trimmed by 0 bases and V by 4 bases; bases with no gene match: 4. The CDR3 reads CASSSRDSSTDTQYF. For the CDR3, the DNA is TGTGCCAGCAGTTCCCGGGACAGTAGCACAGATACGCAGTATTTT.

The CDR3 here is CASSYAGTYNEQFF. In DNA, the CDR3 is TGTGCCAGCAGTTATGCAGGGACCTACAATGAGCAGTTCTTC. The chain recombines TRBV6-2 or TRBV6-3 with TRBJ2-1, with D possibly being TRBD1 (5 bases). V was pared by 3 bases and J by 2 bases, with 8 bases between. Germline lookup yields CDR1 MNHEY and CDR2 SVGEGT. CDR3 length: 14 amino acids.

As DNA, the CDR3 is TGCAGTGCTAGAGTAGTGGAAACTTCAGGTAGAGGCCTCTATGGCTACACCTTC. Its translation is CSARVVETSGRGLYGYTF. The gene calls are TRBV20-1 and TRBJ1-2; D is ambiguous. The CDR3 has 18 amino acids. Germline CDR1 and CDR2: DFQATT and SNEGSKA (reference sequence). V lost 1 base and J lost 4, with 25 bases in between.

J is TRBJ2-3 and V is TRBV18, with 10 positions matching TRBD2. With V trimmed by 3 bases and J by 2 bases, 5 bases remained unmatched. Per the germline V gene, CDR1 is KGHSH and CDR2 is LQKENI. The CDR3 is made up of 16 amino acids. CDR3 sequence (DNA): TGTGCCAGCTCACCCCAAAGCGGGGGGGTCACAGATACGCAGTATTTT. Translation: CASSPQSGGVTDTQYF.

V and J are TRBV7-9 and TRBJ2-1, with 7 bases fitting TRBD1. V dropped 5 bases and J dropped 8; count of bases not matched to a gene: 30. The CDR3 totals 21 residues. Germline CDR1 is SEHNR and CDR2 is FQNEAQ (reference sequence). CDR3 sequence reads: CASSPPGTADWTVDRVDEQFF. The CDR3 DNA reads TGTGCCAGCAGCCCGCCGGGCACCGCTGACTGGACAGTAGACAGGGTGGATGAGCAGTTCTTC.

This chain joins TRBV6-4 and TRBJ2-5; no clear D gene. The CDR3 covers 14 residues. The germline gives CDR1 MRHNA, CDR2 SNTAGT. V gave up 3 bases and J gave up 2 bases, with 10 bases separating them. The CDR3 DNA sequence: TGTGCCAGCAGTGAATCCTCCTCACAAGAGACCCAGTACTTC. Translation: CASSESSSQETQYF.

The chain is built from TRBV4-1 and TRBJ2-1; 11 bases are a match to TRBD2. Germline V gives CDR1 MGHRA, CDR2 YSYEKL. CDR3 length: 16 amino acids. V lost 4 bases to trimming and J lost 7 bases; unmatched junction nucleotides: 9. Written as DNA, the CDR3 is TGCGCCAGCAGCCCAAGGGGACTAGCGGCTTGGAATGAGCAGTTCTTC. It translates to CASSPRGLAAWNEQFF.

This clonotype was seen only a few times. The chain has TRBV18 and TRBJ2-1, with a weak D call TRBD1 (5 bases). Germline V gene lookup returns CDR1 KGHSH and CDR2 LQKENI. The CDR3 contains 15 residues. The V end lost 5 bases, the J end lost 0 bases, and 11 bases lay between the germline ends. Here the CDR3 reads CASSSDTSSYNEQFF. The CDR3 DNA reads as TGTGCCAGCTCATCGGACACGAGCTCCTACAATGAGCAGTTCTTC.

A few counts support this clonotype. This chain links TRBV24-1 with TRBJ2-3; 7 nucleotides agree with TRBD1. This CDR3 is 16 amino acids long. Germline CDR1 is KGHDR and CDR2 is SFDVKD. Unmatched junction bases numbered 8, after V lost 4 bases and J lost 2 bases. CDR3 loop: CATSDPDRALTDTQYF. CDR3 in DNA: TGTGCCACCAGTGACCCAGACAGGGCACTCACAGATACGCAGTATTTT.

The table lists this clonotype with a count of one. It may be a read error: a sequence one base away is much more abundant. The CDR3 reads CASMGTFYDYTF. Here the CDR3 DNA reads TGTGCCAGCATGGGGACATTCTATGACTACACCTTC. The rearrangement links TRBV7-2 to TRBJ1-2; the D gene is possibly TRBD1 (6 bases). Germline V gene lookup returns CDR1 SGHTA and CDR2 FQGNSA. The CDR3 has 12 amino acids.

Note on this clonotype: A much larger clone is a single base away; this may be a read error. The V gene is TRBV24-1, the J gene TRBJ1-1; D remains ambiguous. CDR3 size: 12 residues. CDR1 KGHDR and CDR2 SFDVKD come from the germline V gene. The CDR3 loop is CVTSGPRTEAFF. Here the CDR3 DNA reads TGTGTCACCAGTGGCCCGCGTACTGAAGCTTTCTTT.

This clonotype was picked up many times. This chain joins TRBV7-8 and TRBJ2-7, with D unresolved. CDR3 length: 13 residues. V lost 2 bases to trimming and J lost 7 bases, with 12 bases between them. CDR1 and CDR2 (germline): SGHVS, FQNEAQ. CDR3 protein: CASSLQPPAEQYV. The CDR3 DNA sequence: TGTGCCAGCAGCTTACAGCCTCCCGCGGAGCAGTACGTC.

The chain carries TRBV7-8 and TRBJ1-5, with unresolved D. The V end lost 8 bases, the J end lost 5 bases, and 10 bases lay between the germline ends. The V gene's germline CDR1 is SGHVS and CDR2 FQNEAQ. The CDR3 has 12 residues. The DNA for the CDR3 is TGTGCCAGCGGGTCAGGAGATCAGCCCCAGCATTTT. Amino acid sequence: CASGSGDQPQHF.

The chain carries TRBV2 and TRBJ2-7; 12 bases agree with TRBD1. With 6 bases clipped from V and 0 bases from J, the junction kept 9 bases outside the gene matches. CDR3 size: 17 residues. From germline, CDR1 is SNHLY and CDR2 FYNNEI. The CDR3 DNA is TGTGCCAGCAGGAACAGGGGACAGGGGGCTAGCTCCTACGAGCAGTACGTC. This translates into CASRNRGQGASSYEQYV.

Many counts were recorded for this clonotype. The chain carries TRBV7-9 and TRBJ2-2, with a tentative D call TRBD2 (6 bases). This CDR3 comprises 16 residues. In germline, CDR1 is SEHNR, CDR2 FQNEAQ (reference sequence). The V end was cut by 6 bases, the J end by 2 bases, with 16 bases between. CDR3 coding DNA: TGTGCCAGCAGGCATGCTTCAGGGACTAACACCGGGGAGCTGTTTTTT. The encoded protein is CASRHASGTNTGELFF. Filled out from reference TRBV7-9 and TRBJ2-2, the complete variable domain reads DTGVSQNPRHKITKRGQNVTFRCDPISEHNRLYWYRQTLGQGPEFLTYFQNEAQLEKSRLLSDRFSAERPKGSFSTLEIQRTEQGDSAMYLCASRHASGTNTGELFFGEGSRLTVL.

Turning to this clonotype: Its ends do not fully match the called genes, so a read error is possible. This sequence joins TRBV13 and TRBJ1-2; D might be TRBD1 (5 bases). CDR3 length: 13 residues. Germline V gives CDR1 PRHDT, CDR2 FYEKMQ (reference sequence). The CDR3 bases are TGTACCAGCACCTTGGGGCGGGACTATGGCTACACCTTC. Its protein is CTSTLGRDYGYTF.

This clonotype came up a few times. The J gene is TRBJ2-1, the V gene TRBV6-2 or TRBV6-3; D perhaps matches TRBD1 (6 bases). The CDR3 loop spans 17 amino acids. V lost 2 bases and J lost 5, with 19 bases in between. Germline CDR1 reads MNHEY; CDR2 reads SVGEGT. CDR3 in amino acids: CASSYPTTGPINNEQFF. CDR3 sequence (DNA): TGTGCCAGCAGTTACCCTACAACAGGGCCAATTAACAATGAGCAGTTCTTC.

The rearrangement joins TRBV7-6 to TRBJ1-6, with D perhaps matching TRBD1 (6 bases). V lost 5 bases and J lost 6, with 14 bases in between. The CDR3 extends over 15 amino acids. Germline lookup yields CDR1 SGHVS and CDR2 FNYEAQ. The CDR3 reads CASSPPEGGNSPLHF. The DNA of the CDR3 is TGTGCCAGCAGCCCTCCCGAAGGGGGTAATTCACCCCTCCACTTT.

The V gene is TRBV7-8, the J gene TRBJ2-3; 10 nucleotides align to TRBD1. Germline CDR1 is SGHVS and CDR2 is FQNEAQ. The CDR3 is 18 residues long. J lost 4 bases, V lost 2 bases, and 12 bases had no gene match. The CDR3 DNA follows: TGTGCCAGCAGCTTAATGCCAGACAGGGGGCGCTGGTCAGATACGCAGTATTTT. This gives the protein CASSLMPDRGRWSDTQYF.

Turning to this clonotype: One end of the junction is discordant with germline, which a read error may explain. The rearrangement joins TRBV5-3 to TRBJ1-1; 9 bases are a match to TRBD1. TRBV5-3 is designated an ORF whose function remains uncertain. The CDR3 sequence is 17 residues long. The CDR3 DNA reads TGTGCCAGCAGCTTGGATCTGGGGACAGGGTTGGTCACTGAAGCTTTCTTT. Translating it yields CASSLDLGTGLVTEAFF.

This clonotype was seen at least ten times. The chain uses TRBV12-3 or TRBV12-4 and TRBJ1-1; D uncertain. V dropped 5 bases and J dropped 1 base, with 11 bases sitting between them. The CDR3 covers 14 residues. The CDR3 DNA reads TGTGCCAGCAGTATTCAGATGCAGAACACTGAAGCTTTCTTT. This gives the protein CASSIQMQNTEAFF.

This clonotype has a handful of counts. J is TRBJ2-1 and V is TRBV5-4, with D perhaps assigned TRBD1 or TRBD2 (5 bases each). Germline V gene data show CDR1 as SGHNT and CDR2 as YYREEE (reference sequence). The CDR3 runs to 19 residues. Trimming cost V 4 bases and J 5 bases, with 28 bases left between them. This CDR3 reads CASSPFPIRDPPTHNEQFF. The CDR3 DNA follows: TGTGCCAGCAGCCCTTTCCCAATTAGGGACCCCCCAACCCACAATGAGCAGTTCTTC.

The CDR3 nucleotides read TGTGCCACCAAGACCGGGACCGACGGAAACACCATATATTTT. Translating gives CATKTGTDGNTIYF. V and J are TRBV2 and TRBJ1-3; weak D call: TRBD1 (5 bases). This CDR3 is built from 14 residues. The V gene's germline CDR1 is SNHLY and CDR2 FYNNEI. The V end was cut by 10 bases, the J end by 4 bases, with 17 bases between.

This clonotype was counted between two and nine times. The chain couples TRBV6-6 to TRBJ1-2, with a weak D call TRBD1 (6 bases). V lost 7 bases, J lost 8 bases, and 11 bases lay in between. The germline V gene has CDR1 MNHNY and CDR2 SVGAGI (reference sequence). The CDR3 is 11 residues long. CDR3 coding DNA: TGTGCCAGCATAGGGGGTCAGGGCTACACCTTC. As protein: CASIGGQGYTF.

This clonotype was observed at least ten times. This chain links TRBV7-2 with TRBJ2-5; D is uncertain. Trimming shortened V by 5 bases and J by 5 bases, and 9 bases separated the two germline ends. CDR1 and CDR2 from the germline V gene are SGHTA and FQGNSA. The CDR3 totals 12 residues. Written as DNA, the CDR3 is TGTGCCAGCAGCAAGTCGTTGGAGACCCAGTACTTC. Translated, it gives CASSKSLETQYF.